This TCR beta chain was sequenced for a study of monozygotic twins with inflammatory bowel disease. Study outcomes and limitations: Evidence did not back any single strong signal or clonotype linked to IBD.

TCRdb re-called the 5' RACE reads and shows each CDR3 protein once, DNA omitted. The table lists about 140,000 distinct CDR3 sequences. As concerns this clonotype: The antigen remains undetermined.

This CDR3 region has 14 residues. CDR1 and CDR2 from the germline V gene are SGHTA and FQGNSA. The material sequenced was blood. This receptor was identified in a human donor with ulcerative colitis or Crohn's disease, or a healthy co-twin of an affected twin (not recorded which). The rearrangement uses TRBV7-2 and TRBJ2-7; TCRdb's D gene call, TRBD1, goes unchecked for lack of DNA. The CDR3 sequence: CASSSGHRYYEQYF. The variable domain in full, completed from reference TRBV7-2 and TRBJ2-7, reads GAGVSQSPSNKVTEKGKDVELRCDPISGHTALYWYRQSLGQGLEFLIYFQGNSAPDKSGLPSDRFSAERTGGSVSTLTIQRTQQEDSAVYLCASSSGHRYYEQYFGPGTRLTVT.